The source of this TCR beta chain is a study of blood T cell repertoires in COVID-19. The wider study: The United States, Italy and Spain supplied acute and convalescent COVID-19 samples. T cells, B-cell-depleted T cells, or PBMCs supplied cDNA or gDNA.

The J segment lost 2 bases and the V segment lost 2 bases, leaving 10 bases of the junction unmatched. Germline V CDR1 and CDR2: SGDLS, YYNGEE. The CDR3 loop spans 17 amino acids. Study processing details: For nucleated cells, counts were estimated from reference gene primer amplification. The table came from immunoSEQ multiplex PCR; TCRdb's copy has only in-frame clones and leaves some out. V and J calls plus clone size are reproduced from that table; the DNA served to infer D and trimming. The repertoire holds nearly 200,000 clones, 70% to 85% seen once, with approximately 6.9% in the top ten. The chain couples TRBV9 to TRBJ1-2; the match to TRBD1 covers 9 bases. The TCR comes from a human donor with acute or convalescent COVID-19. The donor label of this sample is uncertain. Sequenced input: peripheral blood. CDR3 nucleotide sequence: TGTGCCAGCAGCGTCGCCGGGACAGGGCCCCAAAACTATGGCTACACCTTC. Protein product: CASSVAGTGPQNYGYTF.